The 2 T cell receptor beta chains below were found in one sample sequenced in a study of beta chain features in type 1 diabetes. Expressed TCRB transcripts got sequenced, as all isolated RNA was reverse transcribed. Clones were sequenced by immunoSEQ multiplex PCR, and TCRdb holds only the in-frame ones, with some missing. This table holds over 150,000 clones, around 8.5% found once. The sequencing sample was made of central memory CD4+ T cells from blood. These receptor sequences come from a man aged 18 to 30 in good health.

In this sample, this clone turned up many times. The V call is TRBV7-3, the J call TRBJ2-1, with 11 bases matching TRBD2. V shed 5 bases and J 7 bases; nucleotides not matched to a gene: 4. Germline V gene data show CDR1 as SGHTA and CDR2 as FQGTGA. CDR3 length: 14 residues. The CDR3 spells CASSDGTSGNEQFF. The CDR3 region has the DNA TGTGCCAGCAGCGATGGGACTAGCGGAAATGAGCAGTTCTTC. Full variable domain (outside the CDR3, taken from reference TRBV7-3 and TRBJ2-1): GAGVSQTPSNKVTEKGKYVELRCDPISGHTALYWYRQSLGQGPEFLIYFQGTGAADDSGLPNDRFFAVRPEGSVSTLKIQRTERGDSAVYLCASSDGTSGNEQFFGPGTRLTVL.

This clone was found a few times. The chain uses TRBV28 and TRBJ1-5; D uncertain. The V gene's germline CDR1 is MDHEN and CDR2 SYDVKM. CDR3 length: 14 amino acids. V was trimmed by 6 bases and J by 3 bases, leaving 12 bases between them. The CDR3 nucleotides read TGTGCCAGCAGCCCGCCGGGATTCAATCAGCCCCAGCATTTT. Encoded protein: CASSPPGFNQPQHF.